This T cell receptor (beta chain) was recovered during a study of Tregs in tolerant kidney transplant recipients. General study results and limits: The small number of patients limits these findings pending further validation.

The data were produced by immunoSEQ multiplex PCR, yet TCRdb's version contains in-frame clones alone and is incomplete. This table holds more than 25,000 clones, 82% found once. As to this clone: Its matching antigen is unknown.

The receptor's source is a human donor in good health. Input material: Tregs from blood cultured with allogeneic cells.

The CDR3 sequence: CASSGQNTGELFF. The CDR3 nucleotides are TGTGCCAGCAGTGGACAGAACACCGGGGAGCTGTTTTTT. The genes are TRBV6-6 and TRBJ2-2; D might be TRBD1 (5 bases). Looked up from germline, CDR1 is MNHNY and CDR2 is SVGAGI (reference sequence). The CDR3 loop spans 13 amino acids. With 5 bases removed from V and 1 base from J, the gap between germline ends came to 5 bases.